A selection of T cell receptor beta chains follows, all from one sample in a study of cytomegalovirus exposure and HLA in healthy donors. The assay was immunoSEQ multiplex PCR, and TCRdb's table has in-frame clones only and misses some. This repertoire shows about 200,000 clones, 78% found once; its top ten account for 13% to 15%. The sample taken for sequencing was PBMCs. All receptors derive from a woman aged 30 to 39 in good health and CMV-seropositive. The CDR3 runs from the conserved cysteine through the conserved F or W. The D gene is left open where the match is weak. Size tells how often a clone was seen (once, few, many) or the class of an expanded clone, and some rows leave it out.

CDR3: CASSLEASRETQYF
DNA: TGTGCCAGCAGCTTAGAGGCTAGTAGGGAGACCCAGTACTTC
J: TRBJ2-5
D: NA
size: NA
V: TRBV7-2

CDR3: CAISESIGRGAYTDTQYF
DNA: TGTGCCATCAGTGAGTCAATAGGGCGGGGGGCCTACACAGATACGCAGTATTTT
J: TRBJ2-3
D: TRBD2
size: NA
V: TRBV10-3

CDR3: CASSLGQFGELFF
DNA: TGTGCCAGCAGCCTCGGACAATTCGGGGAGCTGTTTTTT
J: TRBJ2-2
D: NA
size: NA
V: TRBV7-9

CDR3: CASSPDRGSKNTEAFF
DNA: TGTGCCAGCTCACCAGACAGGGGCTCGAAGAACACTGAAGCTTTCTTT
J: TRBJ1-1
D: TRBD1
size: NA
V: TRBV18

CDR3: CASRSLDGGGKNGYTF
DNA: TGTGCCAGCAGGAGTCTCGACGGGGGGGGAAAAAATGGCTACACCTTC
J: TRBJ1-2
D: NA
size: NA
V: TRBV11-2

CDR3: CASSFKREGQETQYF
DNA: TGTGCCAGCAGCTTCAAGCGGGAGGGCCAGGAGACCCAGTACTTC
J: TRBJ2-5
D: TRBD2
size: NA
V: TRBV7-3

CDR3: CASSSPGQGADDTQYF
DNA: TGTGCCAGCAGTTCCCCGGGACAGGGGGCGGATGATACGCAGTATTTT
J: TRBJ2-3
D: TRBD1
size: NA
V: TRBV27

CDR3: CASSWTGTKDSPLHF
DNA: TGCGCCAGCAGCTGGACAGGGACCAAGGATTCACCCCTCCACTTT
J: TRBJ1-6
D: TRBD1
size: NA
V: TRBV5-1

CDR3: CASSLVLAGGTDTQYF
DNA: TGTGCCAGCAGCTTGGTGTTAGCGGGGGGAACAGATACGCAGTATTTT
J: TRBJ2-3
D: TRBD2
size: once
V: TRBV5-6

CDR3: CASSDSSSNEQFF
DNA: TGTGCCAGCAGTGACTCGAGTAGCAATGAGCAGTTCTTC
J: TRBJ2-1
D: NA
size: few
V: TRBV6-4

CDR3: CASSSTGTGSYEQYF
DNA: TGTGCCAGCAGCTCTACCGGGACAGGGTCCTACGAGCAGTACTTC
J: TRBJ2-7
D: TRBD1
size: NA
V: TRBV9

CDR3: CASSLAGIGNTIYF
DNA: TGCGCCAGCAGCTTGGCAGGGATCGGAAACACCATATATTTT
J: TRBJ1-3
D: NA
size: once
V: TRBV5-1

CDR3: CASSYDGQGGNTEAFF
DNA: TGTGCCAGCAGTTACGACGGACAGGGGGGAAACACTGAAGCTTTCTTT
J: TRBJ1-1
D: TRBD1
size: NA
V: TRBV6-6

CDR3: CASSKDRGGSYNEQFF
DNA: TGTGCCAGCAGCAAAGATAGAGGAGGCTCCTACAATGAGCAGTTCTTC
J: TRBJ2-1
D: NA
size: NA
V: TRBV21-1

CDR3: CAIGQTANTEAFF
DNA: TGTGCCATCGGGCAGACAGCGAACACTGAAGCTTTCTTT
J: TRBJ1-1
D: NA
size: NA
V: TRBV10-3

CDR3: CASSAGLAVGPSTDTQYF
DNA: TGTGCCAGCAGCGCGGGACTAGCGGTTGGGCCTAGCACAGATACGCAGTATTTT
J: TRBJ2-3
D: TRBD2
size: NA
V: TRBV9

CDR3: CSSSLTGGRYNEQFF
DNA: TGTTCCAGCAGCTTAACAGGGGGACGGTACAATGAGCAGTTCTTC
J: TRBJ2-1
D: TRBD1
size: NA
V: TRBV7-9

CDR3: CASSRAGSTDTQYF
DNA: TGTGCCAGCAGTCGAGCGGGGAGCACAGATACGCAGTATTTT
J: TRBJ2-3
D: TRBD2
size: few
V: TRBV6-4

CDR3: CASSQDDAGGNTGELFF
DNA: TGTGCCAGCAGCCAAGACGACGCGGGAGGAAACACCGGGGAGCTGTTTTTT
J: TRBJ2-2
D: TRBD2
size: few
V: TRBV4-2

CDR3: CATSRDLNSYEQYF
DNA: TGTGCCACCAGCAGAGACCTAAACTCCTACGAGCAGTACTTC
J: TRBJ2-7
D: NA
size: NA
V: TRBV15

CDR3: CASSAETGFTEAFF
DNA: TGTGCCAGCAGCGCCGAGACAGGGTTCACTGAAGCTTTCTTT
J: TRBJ1-1
D: TRBD1
size: NA
V: TRBV11-2

CDR3: CASSRAAGGEAFF
DNA: TGTGCCAGCAGCCGAGCGGCAGGCGGGGAAGCTTTCTTT
J: TRBJ1-1
D: NA
size: NA
V: TRBV11-3

CDR3: CASSSWRGGYEQYF
DNA: TGTGCCAGCAGCTCCTGGCGGGGGGGCTACGAGCAGTACTTC
J: TRBJ2-7
D: TRBD2
size: few
V: TRBV11-3

CDR3: CASSQVAGANYGYTF
DNA: TGCGCCAGCAGCCAAGTGGCAGGGGCTAACTATGGCTACACCTTC
J: TRBJ1-2
D: NA
size: NA
V: TRBV4-1

CDR3: CASSRRDYNEQFF
DNA: TGTGCCAGCAGCCGCCGGGACTACAATGAGCAGTTCTTC
J: TRBJ2-1
D: NA
size: NA
V: TRBV4-2